This T cell receptor (beta chain) was retrieved from a study of neurological immune-mediated disorders. Whole-study findings and limits: HTLV-1-associated myelopathy showed the most TCR clonal expansion; multiple sclerosis the least, below healthy controls. Clinical features showed no association with the multiple sclerosis repertoire cluster, and MRI features showed none either.

CDR3 length equals 13 residues. V lost 6 bases and J 0 bases, leaving 9 bases between the germline ends. CDR1 is MGHDK and CDR2 is SYGVNS in the germline V gene. TCRdb redid the calling of the 5' RACE reads with MiXCR, one entry per CDR3 protein. The sample carries some 120,000 distinct CDR3 sequences, 3% to 3.5% recorded once. This clonotype was observed many times. Its antigen is as yet unknown. This sequence joins TRBV25-1 and TRBJ2-7; D not resolved. The receptor comes from a woman aged 25 to 39 with multiple sclerosis. The sample comprised PBMCs. CDR3 nucleotide sequence: TGTGCCAGCAGAGAAGGGCGCTCCTACGAGCAGTACTTC. This gives the protein CASREGRSYEQYF.